These 6 T cell receptor beta chains came from one sample sequenced in a study of cytomegalovirus exposure and HLA in healthy donors. The PCR contained 60 Vbeta and 13 Jbeta primers. Using immunoSEQ multiplex PCR, the repertoire was profiled, and TCRdb retains in-frame clones only, with some absent. The sample lists roughly 52,000 clones; around 78% were seen once. Sequencing was carried out using PBMCs. These receptors were taken from a female donor in good health and CMV-seronegative.

Only a few counts were recorded for this clone. At one end, the junction sequence differs from germline, possibly due to a read error. The chain has TRBV9 and TRBJ2-2, with 8 bases lining up with TRBD1. The length of the CDR3 is 14 residues. Germline V gene sequence: CDR1 SGDLS, CDR2 YYNGEE. The CDR3 DNA is TGTGCCAGCACTCAGGGGGCGAACCCCGGGGAGCTGTTTTTT. Translating it yields CASTQGANPGELFF.

This clone was recorded a few times. The chain is built from TRBV5-6 and TRBJ2-2, with D perhaps matching TRBD1 (6 bases). CDR3 length: 17 amino acids. CDR1 is SGHDT, CDR2 YYEEEE, per germline. V lost 0 bases and J 4 bases, leaving 16 bases between the germline ends. The DNA for the CDR3 is TGTGCCAGCAGCTTGGGGACTCACAGGGTTCTCACCGGGGAGCTGTTTTTT. This translates into CASSLGTHRVLTGELFF.

The rearrangement joins TRBV2 to TRBJ1-4, with D possibly being TRBD1 (6 bases). Trimming left V 6 bases short and J 7 bases short, with 15 bases between. This CDR3 region has 14 residues. CDR1 SNHLY and CDR2 FYNNEI come from the germline V gene. The CDR3 DNA reads as TGTGCCAGCAGAACAGGGCTCTCAGGTGAAAAACTGTTTTTT. It specifies CASRTGLSGEKLFF.

The rearrangement uses TRBV5-1 and TRBJ2-1; TRBD2 aligns across 7 bases. V was clipped by 0 bases and J by 0 bases; unmatched bases: 3. The CDR3 loop spans 16 amino acids. Germline V gene sequence: CDR1 SGHRS, CDR2 YFSETQ. The CDR3 DNA is TGCGCCAGCAGCTTGGGGCGGGGGAGCTCCTACAATGAGCAGTTCTTC. It yields the protein CASSLGRGSSYNEQFF. The variable domain in full, completed from reference TRBV5-1 and TRBJ2-1, reads KAGVTQTPRYLIKTRGQQVTLSCSPISGHRSVSWYQQTPGQGLQFLFEYFSETQRNKGNFPGRFSGRQFSNSRSEMNVSTLELGDSALYLCASSLGRGSSYNEQFFGPGTRLTVL.

This chain uses TRBV4-2 with TRBJ1-3; possible D gene TRBD1, 6 bases. This CDR3 spans 15 amino acids. CDR1 is LGHNA and CDR2 is YNFKEQ in the germline V gene. The germline V and J ends were trimmed by 4 bases and 3 bases, with 13 bases remaining between them. The CDR3 DNA sequence: TGTGCCAGCAGCCCATACAGGGTGGATGGAAACACCATATATTTT. Protein sequence: CASSPYRVDGNTIYF.

The CDR3 here is CASRTGTRETQYF. CDR3 DNA: TGCGCCAGCAGGACAGGGACTCGAGAGACCCAGTACTTC. The chain recombines TRBV5-1 with TRBJ2-5; maybe TRBD1 (7 bases). Trimming removed 5 bases from V and 4 bases from J, with 12 bases in between. The CDR3 spans 13 residues. CDR1 and CDR2 from the germline V gene are SGHRS and YFSETQ.